This passage covers 7 T cell receptor beta chains from one sample sequenced in a study of blood T cell repertoires in COVID-19. The assay was immunoSEQ multiplex PCR, and TCRdb's table has in-frame clones only and misses some. The sample holds some 190,000 clones, roughly 85% seen once. Material: peripheral blood. These receptors were taken from a woman older than 75 with active or convalescent COVID-19.

This clone was detected once. This chain connects TRBV29-1 to TRBJ2-1, with D perhaps matching TRBD1 (6 bases). V was shortened by 4 bases and J by 4 bases, with 17 bases between the two germline ends. This CDR3 has 15 residues. Germline-derived CDR1 and CDR2 are SQVTM and ANQGSEA. Here the CDR3 reads CSVGPAIRGYNEQFF. CDR3 in DNA: TGCAGCGTTGGGCCGGCAATTAGGGGGTACAATGAGCAGTTCTTC.

This clone has more than one count but fewer than ten. The CDR3 here is CASGLQGARQPQHF. As DNA, the CDR3 is TGTGCTAGTGGTTTACAGGGGGCCAGGCAGCCCCAGCATTTT. J is TRBJ1-5 and V is TRBV12-5, with 9 bases that match TRBD1. This CDR3 spans 14 amino acids. Looked up from germline, CDR1 is LGHNT and CDR2 is FRNRAP. After removal of 3 bases from V and 7 bases from J, the junction contained 4 bases not matched to a gene.

CDR3 bases: TGCGCCAGCAGCCACCGGACCGGGACAGGGACCAATCAGCCCCAGCATTTT. Protein: CASSHRTGTGTNQPQHF. The genes are TRBV4-1 and TRBJ1-5; TRBD1 matches at 9 bases. CDR1 is MGHRA, CDR2 YSYEKL, per germline. With 3 bases clipped from V and 3 bases from J, the junction kept 9 bases outside the gene matches. The CDR3 length is 17 residues.

This chain joins TRBV12-5 and TRBJ2-7; 8 bases agree with TRBD1. With V trimmed by 6 bases and J by 3 bases, 10 bases remained unmatched. Germline CDR1 LGHNT, CDR2 FRNRAP. The CDR3 consists of 15 residues. The CDR3 protein is CASGHGTGGFYEQYF. The CDR3 DNA reads TGTGCTAGTGGACATGGGACAGGCGGATTCTACGAGCAGTACTTC.

V and J are TRBV7-3 and TRBJ2-1; 7 bases are a match to TRBD2. The CDR3 runs 15 residues. Losses at the gene ends were 3 bases for V and 2 bases for J; bases not matched to a gene: 4. Germline loops: CDR1 SGHTA, CDR2 FQGTGA. CDR3 sequence: CASSFASGAYNEQFF. The CDR3 DNA reads as TGTGCCAGCAGCTTTGCTAGCGGAGCCTACAATGAGCAGTTCTTC.

The V call is TRBV6-1, the J call TRBJ2-7; 7 bases line up with TRBD1. This CDR3 is built from 13 residues. The V gene end was trimmed by 1 base and the J gene end by 6 bases; junction bases not matched to a gene: 3. CDR1 is MNHNS and CDR2 is SASEGT in the germline V gene. The CDR3 DNA reads TGTGCCAGCAGTGAAGTGGCAGGGGGCGAGCAGTACTTC. This gives the protein CASSEVAGGEQYF.

This chain joins TRBV20-1 and TRBJ2-1, with 8 bases lining up with TRBD2. The V gene's germline CDR1 is DFQATT and CDR2 SNEGSKA (reference sequence). V shed 3 bases, J shed 0 bases, and the junction held 1 base outside the gene matches. The CDR3 length is 14 residues. The CDR3 sequence is CSASSGISYNEQFF. In DNA form, the CDR3 reads TGCAGTGCTAGTAGCGGGATCTCCTACAATGAGCAGTTCTTC.